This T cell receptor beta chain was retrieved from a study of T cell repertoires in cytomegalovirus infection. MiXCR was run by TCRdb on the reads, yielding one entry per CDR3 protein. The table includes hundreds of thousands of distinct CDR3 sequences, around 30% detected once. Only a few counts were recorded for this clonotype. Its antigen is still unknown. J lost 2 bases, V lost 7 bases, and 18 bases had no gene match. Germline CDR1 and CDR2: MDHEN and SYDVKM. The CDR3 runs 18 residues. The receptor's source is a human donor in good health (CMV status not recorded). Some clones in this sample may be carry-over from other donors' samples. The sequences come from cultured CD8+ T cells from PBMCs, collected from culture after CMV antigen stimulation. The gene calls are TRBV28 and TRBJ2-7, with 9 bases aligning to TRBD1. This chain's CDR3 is CASIGPGATGGDTYEQYV. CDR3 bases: TGTGCCAGCATCGGGCCAGGCGCGACAGGGGGGGACACCTACGAGCAGTACGTC.